Included here is one TCR beta chain sequence, with context. The sample is drawn from a study of molecular identifiers for immune sequencing clone quantification. The germline V gene encodes CDR1 MNHNY and CDR2 SVGAGI (reference sequence). This CDR3 contains 17 residues. V lost 4 bases to trimming and J lost 0 bases, with 15 bases between them. Each CDR3 protein gets one entry after TCRdb re-called the PCR reads with MiXCR. This sample has 490,000 or so distinct CDR3 sequences, with around 23% found just once. Preparation of naive CD8 libraries involved roughly 18,000 to 1,100,000 sorted cells and 10%, 30% or 50% RNA. Naive CD8 T cells, phenotype CD8+CD4-CCR7+CD45RA+, were sorted.

This chain joins TRBV6-6 and TRBJ1-4, with unresolved D. Sequences were obtained from naive CD8+ T cells from blood, with Jurkat cell RNA spiked in. Subset described: FACS-sorted CD8+CD4-CCR7+CD45RA+ naive T cells. This receptor was obtained from a human donor in good health. Some libraries in this study had Jurkat cell RNA spiked in. The DNA for the CDR3 is TGTGCCAGCAGTTTAGCCCCCGCAGATCCAACTAATGAAAAACTGTTTTTT. Translating gives CASSLAPADPTNEKLFF.